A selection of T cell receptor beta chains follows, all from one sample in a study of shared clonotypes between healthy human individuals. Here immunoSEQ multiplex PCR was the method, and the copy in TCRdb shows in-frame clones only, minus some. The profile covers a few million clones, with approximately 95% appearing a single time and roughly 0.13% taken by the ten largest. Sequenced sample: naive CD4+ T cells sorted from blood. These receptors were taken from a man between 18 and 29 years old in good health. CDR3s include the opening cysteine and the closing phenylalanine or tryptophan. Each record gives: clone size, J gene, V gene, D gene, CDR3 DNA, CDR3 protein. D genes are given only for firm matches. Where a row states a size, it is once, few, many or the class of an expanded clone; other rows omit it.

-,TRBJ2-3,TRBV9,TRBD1,TGTGCCAGCAGCGGACAGGGACAAATCGTTACAGATACGCAGTATTTT,CASSGQGQIVTDTQYF
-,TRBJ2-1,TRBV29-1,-,TGCAGCGTCGAGGACACCCAATACAATGAGCAGTTCTTC,CSVEDTQYNEQFF
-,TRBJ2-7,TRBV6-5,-,TGTGCCAGCAGTTACGGCGGGGAAGGCTACGAGCAGTACTTC,CASSYGGEGYEQYF
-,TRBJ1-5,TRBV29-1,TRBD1,TGCAGCGTTTCAGGGGGCGATCAGCCCCAGCATTTT,CSVSGGDQPQHF
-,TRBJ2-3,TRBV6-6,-,TGTGCCAGCAGTTACAGCGTGGGCACAGATACGCAGTATTTT,CASSYSVGTDTQYF
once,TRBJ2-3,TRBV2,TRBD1,TGTGCCAGCAAGGGACAGGGCGCAGATACGCAGTATTTT,CASKGQGADTQYF
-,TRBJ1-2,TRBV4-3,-,TGCGCCAGCAGCCAAGAAGAGGCGCGGGGCTACACCTTC,CASSQEEARGYTF
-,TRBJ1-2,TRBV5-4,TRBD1,TGTGCCAGCAGCCGGGGACAGCCCAGGGGCTACACCTTC,CASSRGQPRGYTF
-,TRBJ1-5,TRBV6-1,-,TGTGCCAGCAGTGAACCCGCGGGGGCCTTGGGCAATCAGCCCCAGCATTTT,CASSEPAGALGNQPQHF
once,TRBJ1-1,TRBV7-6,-,TGTGCCAGCAGTGCAGTGGAGAACACTGAAGCTTTCTTT,CASSAVENTEAFF
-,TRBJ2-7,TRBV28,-,TGTGCCAGCAGTTTGCGGGGCGGTTACGAGCAGTACTTC,CASSLRGGYEQYF
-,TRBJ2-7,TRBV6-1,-,TGTGCCAGCAGTGTGGAGGGAACCTTCCTCGGGGAGCAGTACTTC,CASSVEGTFLGEQYF
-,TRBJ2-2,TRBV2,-,TGTGCCAGCAGGACCCCCTCCGGGGAGCTGTTTTTT,CASRTPSGELFF
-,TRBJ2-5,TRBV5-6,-,TGTGCCAGCAGCAAAGACTCGAAACTAGGATGGGAGACCCAGTACTTC,CASSKDSKLGWETQYF
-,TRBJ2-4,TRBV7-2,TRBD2,TGTGCCAGCAGCTTAAGGACTAGCCCGGGAGGACCCAAAAACATTCAGTACTTC,CASSLRTSPGGPKNIQYF
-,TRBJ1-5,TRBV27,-,TGTGCCAGCAGTTTAGAGGTGAATCAGCCCCAGCATTTT,CASSLEVNQPQHF
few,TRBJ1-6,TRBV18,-,TGTGCCAGCTCACCAGGATTGGCGGGGATGGATTCACCCCTCCACTTT,CASSPGLAGMDSPLHF
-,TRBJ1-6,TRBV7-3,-,TGTGCCAGCAGCTTATCGGCGGGATCATCACCCCTCCACTTT,CASSLSAGSSPLHF
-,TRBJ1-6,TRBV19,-,TGTGCCAGTAGACCCGGGACACTCACTGGCCCCTCCTATAATTCACCCCTCCACTTT,CASRPGTLTGPSYNSPLHF
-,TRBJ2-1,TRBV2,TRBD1,TGTGCCAGCAGTTCGGACAGGGGCTCTTACAATGAGCAGTTCTTC,CASSSDRGSYNEQFF
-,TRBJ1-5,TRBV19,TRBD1,TGTGCCAGTAGTATAAGGGGACAGGGGTACAATCAGCCCCAGCATTTT,CASSIRGQGYNQPQHF
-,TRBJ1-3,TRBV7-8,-,TGTGCCAGCAGCTTAGGGGTGTACTCTGGAAACACCATATATTTT,CASSLGVYSGNTIYF
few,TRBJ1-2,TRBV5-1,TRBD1,TGCGCCAGCAGCTTGGGACAGGGTGATGGCTACACCTTC,CASSLGQGDGYTF
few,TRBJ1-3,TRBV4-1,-,TGCGCCAGCAGCCAAGAGGGGACCTCTGGAAACACCATATATTTT,CASSQEGTSGNTIYF
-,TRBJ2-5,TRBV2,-,TGTGCCAGCAGTGTTGCAGGACAAGAGACCCAGTACTTC,CASSVAGQETQYF
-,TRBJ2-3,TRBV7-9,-,TGTGCCAGCAGCTTAGACGCCCCAGATACGCAGTATTTT,CASSLDAPDTQYF
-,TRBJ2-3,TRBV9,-,TGTGCCAGCAGCGTAAAGAGGGGGGAGGGAGATACGCAGTATTTT,CASSVKRGEGDTQYF
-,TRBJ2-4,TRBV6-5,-,TGTGCCAGCAGTTACCCAGGGCTGAACATTCAGTACTTC,CASSYPGLNIQYF
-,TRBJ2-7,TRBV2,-,TGTGCCAGCATATTGATACTCGAGCAGTACTTC,CASILILEQYF
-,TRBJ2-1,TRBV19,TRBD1,TGTGCCAGTAGTATAGGGGGACAGTTTGGCAATGAGCAGTTCTTC,CASSIGGQFGNEQFF
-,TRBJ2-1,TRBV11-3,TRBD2,TGTGCCAGCAGCTTGGGGACTAGCAGTTACAATGAGCAGTTCTTC,CASSLGTSSYNEQFF
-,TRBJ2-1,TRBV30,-,TGTGCCGTGAGTGGGGGCTACAATGAGCAGTTCTTC,CAVSGGYNEQFF
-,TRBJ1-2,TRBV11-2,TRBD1,TGTGCCAGCAGCCCACGACAGGGGTTACGAGGCTACACCTTC,CASSPRQGLRGYTF
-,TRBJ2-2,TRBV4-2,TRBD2,TGTGCCAGCAGCCAACGGACTAGCGGGATTACCGGGGAGCTGTTTTTT,CASSQRTSGITGELFF
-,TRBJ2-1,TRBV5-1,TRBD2,TGCGCCAGCAGCTTGGCGGGCGGGAGCAACAATGAGCAGTTCTTC,CASSLAGGSNNEQFF
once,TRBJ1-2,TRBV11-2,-,TGTGCCAGCAGCTCCCACCGGAGCTCCTATGGCTACACCTTC,CASSSHRSSYGYTF
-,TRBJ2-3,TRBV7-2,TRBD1,TGTGCCAGCAGCCTGGACAGGGGGGCAGATACGCAGTATTTT,CASSLDRGADTQYF
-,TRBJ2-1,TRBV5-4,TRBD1,TGTGCCAGCAGCTTGAGTGGCTCAGGGGGAAACAATGAGCAGTTCTTC,CASSLSGSGGNNEQFF
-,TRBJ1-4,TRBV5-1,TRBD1,TGCGCCAGCAGCTTGAAGACAGGGGGAAGTAATGAAAAACTGTTTTTT,CASSLKTGGSNEKLFF
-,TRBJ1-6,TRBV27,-,TGTGCCAGCGGGTGGGGAGGGGTGAATAATTCACCCCTCCACTTT,CASGWGGVNNSPLHF
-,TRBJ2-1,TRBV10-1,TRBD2,TGCGCCAGCAGTGAGTCGGGACTAGCGGGAGTCTACAATGAGCAGTTCTTC,CASSESGLAGVYNEQFF
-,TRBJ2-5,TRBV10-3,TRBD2,TGTGCCATCAAACGGGGACTAGCGGAAGAGACCCAGTACTTC,CAIKRGLAEETQYF
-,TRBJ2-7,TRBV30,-,TGTGCCTGGAGTGTGGGCTCCTACGAGCAGTACTTC,CAWSVGSYEQYF
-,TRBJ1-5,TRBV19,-,TGTGCCAGTAGTACGTATACCGGGACAAAGAATCAGCCCCAGCATTTT,CASSTYTGTKNQPQHF
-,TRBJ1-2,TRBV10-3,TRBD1,TGTGCCATCAGTGAGACAGGGGGCTACTATGGCTACACCTTC,CAISETGGYYGYTF
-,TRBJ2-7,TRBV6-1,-,TGTGCCAGCCAGTGGCAGGATGCCTACGAGCAGTACTTC,CASQWQDAYEQYF
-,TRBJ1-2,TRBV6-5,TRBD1,TGTGCCAGCAGTCTTGCCCGGGACAGAAGCTATGGCTACACCTTC,CASSLARDRSYGYTF
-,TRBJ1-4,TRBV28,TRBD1,TGTGCCAGCAGCCTAGCCACAGGGGGCCGGAATGAAAAACTGTTTTTT,CASSLATGGRNEKLFF
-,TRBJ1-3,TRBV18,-,TGTGCCAGCTCACCACCGGGACCGGACTCTGGAAACACCATATATTTT,CASSPPGPDSGNTIYF
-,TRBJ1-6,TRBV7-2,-,TGTGCCAGCAGCTTAAATACAGGGAGAGAGAATTCACCCCTCCACTTT,CASSLNTGRENSPLHF
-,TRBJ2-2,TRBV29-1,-,TGCAGCGTGTCATATGGCACGAACACCGGGGAGCTGTTTTTT,CSVSYGTNTGELFF
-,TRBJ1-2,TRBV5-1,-,TGCGCCAGCAGCTTTGGCCCGGGACGCTACACCTTC,CASSFGPGRYTF
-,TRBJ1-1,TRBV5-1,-,TGCGCCAGCAGCGCCACATTGAACACTGAAGCTTTCTTT,CASSATLNTEAFF